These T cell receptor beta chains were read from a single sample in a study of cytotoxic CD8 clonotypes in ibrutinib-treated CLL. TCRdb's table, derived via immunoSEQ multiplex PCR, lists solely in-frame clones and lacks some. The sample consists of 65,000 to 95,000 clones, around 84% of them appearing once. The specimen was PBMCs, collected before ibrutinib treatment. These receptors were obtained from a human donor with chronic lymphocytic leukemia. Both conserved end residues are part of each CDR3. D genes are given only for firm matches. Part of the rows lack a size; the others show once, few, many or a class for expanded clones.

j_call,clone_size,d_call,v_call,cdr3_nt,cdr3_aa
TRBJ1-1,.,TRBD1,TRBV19,TGTGCCAGTAGTACCGCAGGGGGCACTGAAGCTTTCTTT,CASSTAGGTEAFF
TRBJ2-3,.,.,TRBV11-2,TGTGCCAGCAGCTTAGGACCAGCGACAGATACGCAGTATTTT,CASSLGPATDTQYF
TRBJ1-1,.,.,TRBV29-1,TGCAGCGTAGGTACCGGGGGGAACACTGAAGCTTTCTTT,CSVGTGGNTEAFF
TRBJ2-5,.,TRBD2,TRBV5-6,TGTGCCAGCAGCTTGTCGTCTGGAGCGGGAGCTGGAGAGACCCAGTACTTC,CASSLSSGAGAGETQYF
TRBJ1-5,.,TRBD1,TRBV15,TGTGCCACCAGCGGTGGGACAGCTAGCCCTAGCAATCAGCCCCAGCATTTT,CATSGGTASPSNQPQHF
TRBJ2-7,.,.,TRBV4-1,TGCGCCAGCAGCCAAATCGGTGGGGAGCAGTACTTC,CASSQIGGEQYF
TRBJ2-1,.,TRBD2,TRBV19,TGTGCCAGTAGTATACGGACTAGCGGGAGGGCCAAATCGAATGAGCAGTTCTTC,CASSIRTSGRAKSNEQFF
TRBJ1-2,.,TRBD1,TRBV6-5,TGTGCCAGCAGTTCTGGACAGGGAGGGGGCTACACCTTC,CASSSGQGGGYTF
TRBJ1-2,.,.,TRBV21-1,TGTGCCAGCAGCAAACTTTCGGGCCGAGCTAACTATGGCTACACCTTC,CASSKLSGRANYGYTF
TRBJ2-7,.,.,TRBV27,TGTGCCAGCAGTTTATATAAGGGAGGTCAATCCTACGAGCAGTACTTC,CASSLYKGGQSYEQYF
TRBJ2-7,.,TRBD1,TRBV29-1,TGCAGCGTACGAGACAGGGAAACATTCTACGAGCAGTACTTC,CSVRDRETFYEQYF
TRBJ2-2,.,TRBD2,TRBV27,TGTGCCAGCAGTTTATCTTGGGGACTACACACCGGGGAGCTGTTTTTT,CASSLSWGLHTGELFF
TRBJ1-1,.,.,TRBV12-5,TGTGCTAGTGGTTTGGCCACAGGGTCCGGGATTGAAGCTTTCTTT,CASGLATGSGIEAFF
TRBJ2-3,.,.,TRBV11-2,TGTGCCAGCAGCCTCGACAGCGGATACACAGATACGCAGTATTTT,CASSLDSGYTDTQYF
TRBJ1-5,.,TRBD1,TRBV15,TGTGCCACCAGCAGAGACCCAGGGGGCGCCCAGCCCCAGCATTTT,CATSRDPGGAQPQHF
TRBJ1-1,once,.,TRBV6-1,TGTGCCAGCAGTGTAGAATCCGGCCCCGAGGAAACTTTCTTT,CASSVESGPEETFF
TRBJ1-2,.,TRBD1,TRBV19,TGTGCCAGTAGTATAGGTGTACAGGGGAGGACGAACTATGGCTACACCTTC,CASSIGVQGRTNYGYTF
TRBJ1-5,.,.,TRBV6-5,TGTGCCAGCAGTCCCCGGGAAGTGAGCAATCAGCCCCAGCATTTT,CASSPREVSNQPQHF
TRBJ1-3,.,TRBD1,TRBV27,TGTGCCAGCAGCCCCCTTGGGGACAGCTCTGGAAACACCATATATTTT,CASSPLGDSSGNTIYF
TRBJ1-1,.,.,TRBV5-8,TGTGCCAGCAGCCTCCGGTGGACGCTGATGAACACTGAAGCTTTCTTT,CASSLRWTLMNTEAFF
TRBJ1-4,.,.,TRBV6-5,TGTGCCAGCACCGCCGGCCGGGGGCTGTTTTTT,CASTAGRGLFF
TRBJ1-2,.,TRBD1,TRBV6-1,TGTGCCAGCAGTGAGCAGGGGGCGCTTGGCTACACCTTC,CASSEQGALGYTF
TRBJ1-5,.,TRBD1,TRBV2,TGTGCCAGCCGGCAAGGGGGCGGGCTATTGCCCCAGCATTTT,CASRQGGGLLPQHF
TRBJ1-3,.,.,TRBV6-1,TGTGCCAGTGATCGAGGGGTCTCTGGAAACACCATATATTTT,CASDRGVSGNTIYF
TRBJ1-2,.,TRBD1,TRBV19,TGTGCCAGTAGTATATCCCGGGACAGGGGGCGAGGCTATGGCTACACCTTC,CASSISRDRGRGYGYTF
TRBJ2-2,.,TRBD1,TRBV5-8,TGTGCCAGCAGCTTGGATGGACAGGGCGGGGAGCTGTTTTTT,CASSLDGQGGELFF
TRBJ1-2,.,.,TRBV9,TGTGCCAGCAGCGTAGCGATTCAGGATTTCTATGGCTACACCTTC,CASSVAIQDFYGYTF
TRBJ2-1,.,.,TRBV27,TGTGCCAGCAGAACGAGCTACAATGAGCAGTTCTTC,CASRTSYNEQFF
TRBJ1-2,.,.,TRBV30,TGTGCCTGGAGTGGGGAGGACAGCGGATTCTACACCTTC,CAWSGEDSGFYTF
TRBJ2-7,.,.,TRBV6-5,TGTGCCAGCAGTTACGGAGCGGGCGGGTCACACGAGCAGTACTTC,CASSYGAGGSHEQYF
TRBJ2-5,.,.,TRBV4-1,TGCGCCAGCAGCCAAGTAGGAGGGGAGACCCAGTACTTC,CASSQVGGETQYF
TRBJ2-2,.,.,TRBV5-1,TGCGCCAGCAGGGCCGGGACTCTAATTCGTACCGGGGAGCTGTTTTTT,CASRAGTLIRTGELFF
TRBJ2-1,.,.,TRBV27,TGTGCCAGCAGTTCCATCCGGGCGGATGAGCAGTTCTTC,CASSSIRADEQFF
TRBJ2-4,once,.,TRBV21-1,TGTGCCAGCAGCACCACCCCAGGGAGGGATCGGGCCAAAAACATTCAGTACTTC,CASSTTPGRDRAKNIQYF
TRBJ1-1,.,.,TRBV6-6,TGTGCCAGCAGTTACAGGGGTGACACTGAAGCTTTCTTT,CASSYRGDTEAFF
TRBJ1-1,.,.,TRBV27,TGTGCCAGCAGTTTTAGGACAAACCTTGAGGCTTTCTTT,CASSFRTNLEAFF
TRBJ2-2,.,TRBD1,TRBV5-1,TGCGCCAGCAGCTTGGGGAGACAGGGACCCGGGGAGCTGTTTTTT,CASSLGRQGPGELFF
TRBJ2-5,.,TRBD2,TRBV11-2,TGTGCCAGCAGCTTCGCTAGCGGGGGAACAGAGACCCAGTACTTC,CASSFASGGTETQYF
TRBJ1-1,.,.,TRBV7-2,TGTGCCAGCAGCAGGAGAATCACTGAAGCTTTCTTT,CASSRRITEAFF
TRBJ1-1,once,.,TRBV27,TGTGCCAGCAGTTTTTTCGGGGGTTTGGGGGACACTGAAGCTTTCTTT,CASSFFGGLGDTEAFF
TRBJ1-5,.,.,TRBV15,TGTGCCACCAGCAGAGATACTAAGGCGCGAGGGCCCCAGCATTTT,CATSRDTKARGPQHF
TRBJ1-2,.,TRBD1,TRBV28,TGTGCCAGCAGAGTCGGACAGGAGTATGGCTACACCTTC,CASRVGQEYGYTF
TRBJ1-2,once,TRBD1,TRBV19,TGTGCCAGTAGTCCACAGGGGTTAGGCGGCTACACCTTC,CASSPQGLGGYTF
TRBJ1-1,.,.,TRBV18,TGTGCCAGCTCACCAGGGGAGGGAGCTTTCTTT,CASSPGEGAFF
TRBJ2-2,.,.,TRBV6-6,TGTGCCAGCAGTTACTGGCAAAACACCGGGGAGCTGTTTTTT,CASSYWQNTGELFF
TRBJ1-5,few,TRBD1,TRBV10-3,TGTGCCATCAGTGAGTCAGGCAGACAGGGTCAGCCCCAGCATTTT,CAISESGRQGQPQHF
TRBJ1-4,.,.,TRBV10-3,TGTGCCATCAGCAGAGGGCGGTTAGGAGAAAAACTGTTTTTT,CAISRGRLGEKLFF
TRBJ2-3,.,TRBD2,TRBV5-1,TGCGCCAGCAGCTTATCCGGGAGGGCCATAGATACGCAGTATTTT,CASSLSGRAIDTQYF
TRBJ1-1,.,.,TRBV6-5,TGTGCCAGCAGTTACTCGGGGGAAAGGGGCGCTGAAGCTTTCTTT,CASSYSGERGAEAFF
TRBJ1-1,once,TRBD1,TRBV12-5,TGTGCTAGTGGTTTGGACATGGGACAGTTCACTGAAGCTTTCTTT,CASGLDMGQFTEAFF
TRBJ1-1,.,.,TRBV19,TGTGCCAGTAGTGAGGCCGGGTGGACTGAAGCTTTCTTT,CASSEAGWTEAFF
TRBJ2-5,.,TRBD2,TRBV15,TGTGCCACCAGCAGACTAGCGGGGGGAATCCAAGAGACCCAGTACTTC,CATSRLAGGIQETQYF
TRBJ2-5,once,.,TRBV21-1,TGTGCCAGCAGCAAAAGGGGGGTTCGGGAGACCCAGTACTTC,CASSKRGVRETQYF
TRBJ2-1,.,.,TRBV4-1,TGCGCCAGCAGCCATTGGGGTACAGGGAGGGATGAGCAGTTCTTC,CASSHWGTGRDEQFF